This T cell receptor (beta chain) originates from a study of blood T cell repertoires in COVID-19. Profiling relied on immunoSEQ multiplex PCR, and the TCRdb table lists in-frame clones only, not all of them. Seen here are approximately 93,000 clones, around 72% observed once, and the top ten hold approximately 15%. The CDR3 is 17 residues long. Trimming pared 5 bases from V and 4 bases from J, leaving 18 bases between. This TCR was sampled from a woman of 80 years or more with acute or convalescent COVID-19. The chain combines TRBV6-7 with TRBJ1-6, with a possible D match to TRBD1 (6 bases). TRBV6-7 falls under the ORF class, with uncertain function. What was sequenced was peripheral blood. As DNA, the CDR3 is TGTGCCAGCAGTCCCAGGGGACGACTTACTTATAATTCACCCCTCCACTTT. It codes for CASSPRGRLTYNSPLHF.